These T cell receptor beta chains were read from a single sample in a study of beta chain features in type 1 diabetes. Here immunoSEQ multiplex PCR was the method, and the copy in TCRdb shows in-frame clones only, minus some. The sample lists 150,000 to 200,000 clones, approximately 10% occurring once. The specimen sequenced was central memory CD4+ T cells from blood. Every receptor here comes from a woman aged 30 to 39 with type 1 diabetes. The CDR3 runs from the conserved cysteine through the conserved F or W. The order of the fields is V gene, D gene, J gene, clone size, CDR3 protein, CDR3 DNA. The D gene is left open where the match is weak. Clone size is given for some rows only: seen once, a few or many times, or a class if the clone is expanded.

v_call: TRBV7-2; d_call: NA; j_call: TRBJ2-1; clone_size: NA; cdr3_aa: CASSLYSTEQFF; cdr3_nt: TGTGCCAGCAGCTTATACTCTACCGAGCAGTTCTTC
v_call: TRBV4-1; d_call: NA; j_call: TRBJ2-3; clone_size: few; cdr3_aa: CASSQATRGWGTDTQYF; cdr3_nt: TGCGCCAGCAGCCAGGCTACCCGGGGATGGGGCACAGATACGCAGTATTTT
v_call: TRBV10-3; d_call: TRBD1; j_call: TRBJ1-5; clone_size: NA; cdr3_aa: CAIGADRDSNQPQHF; cdr3_nt: TGTGCCATCGGCGCGGACAGGGATAGCAATCAGCCCCAGCATTTT
v_call: TRBV7-2; d_call: TRBD1; j_call: TRBJ1-4; clone_size: few; cdr3_aa: CASSLGQGGEKLFF; cdr3_nt: TGTGCCAGCAGCTTAGGACAGGGAGGCGAAAAACTGTTTTTT
v_call: TRBV29-1; d_call: NA; j_call: TRBJ2-3; clone_size: few; cdr3_aa: CSVERTTTDTQYF; cdr3_nt: TGCAGCGTTGAAAGGACTACCACAGATACGCAGTATTTT
v_call: TRBV6-4; d_call: TRBD2; j_call: TRBJ2-3; clone_size: NA; cdr3_aa: CASSVGGSSDTQYF; cdr3_nt: TGTGCCAGCAGTGTAGGCGGGAGTTCAGATACGCAGTATTTT
v_call: TRBV4-1; d_call: TRBD2; j_call: TRBJ2-5; clone_size: NA; cdr3_aa: CASSQGGISGSLETQYF; cdr3_nt: TGCGCCAGCAGCCAAGGTGGTATTAGCGGGAGTTTGGAGACCCAGTACTTC
v_call: TRBV9; d_call: TRBD2; j_call: TRBJ2-2; clone_size: NA; cdr3_aa: CASSATSGRANTGELFF; cdr3_nt: TGTGCCAGCAGCGCGACTAGCGGGAGGGCGAACACCGGGGAGCTGTTTTTT
v_call: TRBV29-1; d_call: TRBD1; j_call: TRBJ2-7; clone_size: few; cdr3_aa: CSVERTGEGVGEQYF; cdr3_nt: TGCAGCGTAGAGAGGACAGGGGAAGGTGTGGGCGAGCAGTACTTC
v_call: TRBV4-2; d_call: TRBD1; j_call: TRBJ2-7; clone_size: few; cdr3_aa: CASSLGQVAYEQYF; cdr3_nt: TGTGCCAGCAGCCTAGGACAGGTGGCCTACGAGCAGTACTTC
v_call: TRBV5-1; d_call: TRBD1; j_call: TRBJ2-1; clone_size: few; cdr3_aa: CASSTGQGIYNEQFF; cdr3_nt: TGCGCCAGCAGCACGGGACAGGGCATCTACAATGAGCAGTTCTTC
v_call: TRBV29-1; d_call: NA; j_call: TRBJ2-3; clone_size: NA; cdr3_aa: CSVVGDPTRGTDTQYF; cdr3_nt: TGCAGCGTTGTCGGGGACCCGACTAGGGGTACAGATACGCAGTATTTT
v_call: TRBV7-8; d_call: TRBD1; j_call: TRBJ1-1; clone_size: few; cdr3_aa: CASRFAGGSGTEAFF; cdr3_nt: TGTGCCAGCAGATTCGCAGGGGGCTCGGGTACTGAAGCTTTCTTT
v_call: TRBV4-1; d_call: TRBD1; j_call: TRBJ1-2; clone_size: few; cdr3_aa: CASSHPQGLSNYGYTF; cdr3_nt: TGCGCCAGCAGCCACCCACAGGGGCTGTCTAACTATGGCTACACCTTC
v_call: TRBV2; d_call: TRBD2; j_call: TRBJ2-1; clone_size: NA; cdr3_aa: CASSRGEAGASPAFF; cdr3_nt: TGTGCCAGCAGTCGAGGTGAAGCGGGAGCCTCTCCGGCGTTCTTC
v_call: TRBV5-1; d_call: NA; j_call: TRBJ2-2; clone_size: few; cdr3_aa: CASSLFAAANTGELFF; cdr3_nt: TGCGCCAGCAGCTTGTTTGCGGCCGCGAACACCGGGGAGCTGTTTTTT
v_call: TRBV6-6; d_call: NA; j_call: TRBJ2-1; clone_size: NA; cdr3_aa: CASTPGGAYNEQFF; cdr3_nt: TGTGCCAGCACCCCGGGGGGCGCCTACAATGAGCAGTTCTTC
v_call: TRBV19; d_call: NA; j_call: TRBJ2-7; clone_size: NA; cdr3_aa: CASSGPGRTYEQYF; cdr3_nt: TGTGCCAGTAGCGGTCCAGGCAGAACCTACGAGCAGTACTTC
v_call: TRBV5-1; d_call: TRBD1; j_call: TRBJ1-1; clone_size: NA; cdr3_aa: CASSLYGTGSNTEAFF; cdr3_nt: TGCGCCAGCAGCTTGTACGGGACAGGATCGAACACTGAAGCTTTCTTT
v_call: TRBV6-5; d_call: TRBD1; j_call: TRBJ1-2; clone_size: few; cdr3_aa: CASSYFSGGNGYTF; cdr3_nt: TGTGCCAGCAGTTACTTCTCAGGGGGCAATGGCTACACCTTC
v_call: TRBV15; d_call: NA; j_call: TRBJ2-5; clone_size: NA; cdr3_aa: CATSRSTGRGEETQYF; cdr3_nt: TGTGCCACCAGCAGGTCGACAGGCCGAGGGGAAGAGACCCAGTACTTC
v_call: TRBV18; d_call: NA; j_call: TRBJ1-5; clone_size: few; cdr3_aa: CASSPLPLGGNQPQHF; cdr3_nt: TGTGCCAGCTCACCACTTCCCCTCGGAGGCAATCAGCCCCAGCATTTT
v_call: TRBV30; d_call: TRBD1; j_call: TRBJ2-1; clone_size: NA; cdr3_aa: CAWSVQGSNEQFF; cdr3_nt: TGTGCCTGGAGTGTACAGGGGAGTAATGAGCAGTTCTTC
v_call: TRBV6-1; d_call: NA; j_call: TRBJ1-2; clone_size: NA; cdr3_aa: CASRSSGGYTF; cdr3_nt: TGTGCCAGCCGGTCGTCGGGTGGCTACACCTTC
v_call: TRBV18; d_call: TRBD1; j_call: TRBJ2-7; clone_size: medium-sized; cdr3_aa: CASSRTGGHEQYF; cdr3_nt: TGTGCCAGCTCTAGGACAGGGGGTCACGAGCAGTACTTC
v_call: TRBV7-8; d_call: TRBD2; j_call: TRBJ2-7; clone_size: few; cdr3_aa: CASSLMGQAGDEQYF; cdr3_nt: TGTGCCAGCAGCTTAATGGGGCAAGCGGGGGACGAGCAGTACTTC
v_call: TRBV5-1; d_call: NA; j_call: TRBJ2-5; clone_size: NA; cdr3_aa: CASSLYGGREETQYF; cdr3_nt: TGCGCCAGCAGCTTGTACGGGGGGCGGGAGGAGACCCAGTACTTC
v_call: TRBV2; d_call: NA; j_call: TRBJ2-7; clone_size: NA; cdr3_aa: CASNEGRGSYEQYF; cdr3_nt: TGTGCCAGCAATGAGGGGCGAGGATCCTACGAGCAGTACTTC
v_call: TRBV11-2; d_call: TRBD2; j_call: TRBJ2-3; clone_size: few; cdr3_aa: CASANGLAGGSTDTQYF; cdr3_nt: TGTGCCAGCGCCAATGGACTAGCGGGAGGTAGCACAGATACGCAGTATTTT
v_call: TRBV5-6; d_call: TRBD1; j_call: TRBJ1-2; clone_size: NA; cdr3_aa: CASRSQGSYGYTF; cdr3_nt: TGTGCCAGCAGATCACAGGGGTCCTATGGCTACACCTTC
v_call: TRBV30; d_call: TRBD1; j_call: TRBJ1-5; clone_size: few; cdr3_aa: CAWSVPGQGPQPQHF; cdr3_nt: TGTGCCTGGAGTGTCCCGGGACAGGGCCCTCAGCCCCAGCATTTT